Sequencing of this T cell receptor beta chain was carried out in a study of molecular identifiers for immune sequencing clone quantification. Across the study: For replicates, RNA isolated from about 20,000 or 100,000 naive CD8 cells was divided into five portions, of which four were sequenced.

TCRdb itself ran the PCR reads through MiXCR, one entry per CDR3 protein. The data hold approximately 54,000 distinct CDR3 sequences, with less than 25% observed a single time. This clonotype showed up many times. Per germline, CDR1 LNHNV and CDR2 YYDKDF (reference sequence). The CDR3 has 16 amino acids. V shed 5 bases and J shed 2 bases, with 18 bases lying between them. The sequence derives from a human donor in good health. Some libraries in this study had Jurkat cell RNA spiked in. The material sequenced was naive CD8+ T cells from blood, with Jurkat cell RNA spiked in. The subset: FACS-sorted CD8+CD4-CCR7+CD45RA+ naive T cells. V is TRBV15 and J is TRBJ2-5; the D gene is possibly TRBD2 (6 bases). The CDR3, as DNA: TGTGCCACCAGCCCTGTAGTTGTTCGGGGGCAAGAGACCCAGTACTTC. It yields the protein CATSPVVVRGQETQYF.